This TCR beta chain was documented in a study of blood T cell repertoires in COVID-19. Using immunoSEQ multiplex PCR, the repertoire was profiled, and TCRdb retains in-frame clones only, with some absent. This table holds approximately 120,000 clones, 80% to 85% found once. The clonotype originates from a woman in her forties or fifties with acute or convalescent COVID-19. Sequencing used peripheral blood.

The CDR3 is CASSYSDTNYGYTF. In DNA form, the CDR3 reads TGTGCCAGCTCATATTCAGACACTAACTATGGCTACACCTTC. The J gene is TRBJ1-2, the V gene TRBV18; D is undetermined. Looked up from germline, CDR1 is KGHSH and CDR2 is LQKENI. This CDR3 is 14 amino acids long. V was clipped by 5 bases and J by 0 bases, with 10 bases between them.